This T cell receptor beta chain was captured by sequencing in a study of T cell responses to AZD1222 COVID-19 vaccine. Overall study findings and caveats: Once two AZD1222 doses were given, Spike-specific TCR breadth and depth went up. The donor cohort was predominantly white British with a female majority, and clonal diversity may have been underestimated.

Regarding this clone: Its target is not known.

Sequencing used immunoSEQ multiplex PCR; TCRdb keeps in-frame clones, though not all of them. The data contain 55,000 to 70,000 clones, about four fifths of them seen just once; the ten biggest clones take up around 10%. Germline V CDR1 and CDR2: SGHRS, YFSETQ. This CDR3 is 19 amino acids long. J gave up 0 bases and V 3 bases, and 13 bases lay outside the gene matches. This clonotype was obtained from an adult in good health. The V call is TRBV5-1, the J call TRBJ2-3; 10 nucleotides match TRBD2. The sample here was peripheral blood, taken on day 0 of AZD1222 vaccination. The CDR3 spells CASSYSGFSGGPSTDTQYF. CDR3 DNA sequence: TGCGCCAGCAGCTACAGTGGGTTTAGCGGGGGGCCGAGCACAGATACGCAGTATTTT.